Each of the 27 T cell receptor beta chains below was sequenced from the same sample in a study of cytomegalovirus exposure and HLA in healthy donors. PCR was performed using 60 Vbeta and 13 Jbeta primers. Sequencing used immunoSEQ multiplex PCR; TCRdb keeps in-frame clones, though not all of them. The sample carries 100,000 to 120,000 clones, 70% to 85% recorded once. The sequencing sample was made of PBMCs. These receptors came from a man aged 25-45 years in good health and CMV-seropositive.

This clone came up a few times. The chain employs TRBV29-1 and TRBJ2-3; 9 bases align to TRBD2. The trim removed 1 base at V and 6 bases at J, leaving 8 bases unmatched. Looked up from germline, CDR1 is SQVTM and CDR2 is ANQGSEA. The CDR3 is 15 amino acids. Here the CDR3 DNA reads TGCAGCGTTGAAGTGGAAGCGGGGGGCAGGGATACGCAGTATTTT. It specifies CSVEVEAGGRDTQYF.

V and J are TRBV7-2 and TRBJ1-2; TRBD1 might be the D (5 bases). Trimming removed 1 base from V and 8 bases from J, with 14 bases in between. The CDR3 loop spans 14 amino acids. CDR1 and CDR2 from the germline V gene are SGHTA and FQGNSA. The CDR3 is CASSLDPAGRGYTF. Here the CDR3 DNA reads TGTGCCAGCAGCTTAGATCCGGCAGGGCGAGGCTACACCTTC.

A single count supports this clone. The V call is TRBV7-3, the J call TRBJ2-3; unclear D gene. From germline, CDR1 is SGHTA and CDR2 FQGTGA. V lost 2 bases and J lost 2, with 5 bases in between. The CDR3 length is 13 residues. CDR3 region: CASSLDFTDTQYF. The CDR3 DNA is TGTGCCAGCAGCTTAGACTTCACAGATACGCAGTATTTT.

The rearrangement uses TRBV13 and TRBJ2-5, with 7 bases aligning to TRBD1. From germline, CDR1 is PRHDT and CDR2 FYEKMQ (reference sequence). This CDR3 has 15 amino acids. Trimming at V came to 5 bases and at J to 3 bases, leaving 9 bases not matched to a gene. The CDR3 is CASSRSGQTKETQYF. The CDR3 DNA sequence: TGTGCCAGCAGCCGTTCGGGACAGACCAAAGAGACCCAGTACTTC.

This chain joins TRBV4-1 and TRBJ2-4; D remains unclear. Germline V CDR1 and CDR2: MGHRA, YSYEKL. This CDR3 is built from 17 residues. V was trimmed by 0 bases and J by 6 bases, leaving 18 bases between them. This CDR3 is CASSQDPLPRLLNIQYF. The CDR3 nucleotides read TGCGCCAGCAGCCAAGACCCCCTACCGCGACTGTTAAACATTCAGTACTTC.

This chain uses TRBV27 with TRBJ1-2, with D uncertain. The germline V gene has CDR1 MNHEY and CDR2 SMNVEV (reference sequence). This CDR3 has 13 amino acids. Trimming shortened V by 2 bases and J by 5 bases, and 9 bases separated the two germline ends. The CDR3 reads CASSLGSGYGYTF. The CDR3, as DNA: TGTGCCAGCAGTTTAGGGTCAGGTTATGGCTACACCTTC.

In this sample, this clone turned up a few times. The rearrangement uses TRBV19 and TRBJ2-3, with TRBD2 identical over 8 bases. CDR1 LNHDA and CDR2 SQIVND come from the germline V gene (reference sequence). CDR3 length: 16 residues. V shed 7 bases and J 2 bases; nucleotides not matched to a gene: 11. CDR3 amino acids: CASTLSSGATTDTQYF. DNA for the CDR3: TGTGCCAGTACCCTGAGTAGCGGGGCAACCACAGATACGCAGTATTTT.

CDR3 amino acids: CASGLVQGGYRYNEQFF. The CDR3 DNA follows: TGTGCTAGTGGTTTGGTACAGGGGGGTTACCGTTACAATGAGCAGTTCTTC. The chain uses TRBV12-5 and TRBJ2-1; TRBD1 agrees at 8 bases. Trimming cost V 0 bases and J 4 bases; bases outside gene matches: 8. Germline-derived CDR1 and CDR2 are LGHNT and FRNRAP. This CDR3 is built from 17 residues.

In its sample, this clone was seen a few times. The chain couples TRBV7-2 to TRBJ1-5; 9 bases are a match to TRBD1. Per the germline V gene, CDR1 is SGHTA and CDR2 is FQGNSA. This CDR3 contains 15 residues. V lost 5 bases, J lost 9 bases, and 11 bases stayed unmatched. The CDR3 is CASSEQGAFDVPQHF. DNA for the CDR3: TGTGCCAGCAGCGAACAGGGGGCTTTCGACGTGCCCCAGCATTTT. The full variable domain, rest sourced from reference TRBV7-2 and TRBJ1-5, is GAGVSQSPSNKVTEKGKDVELRCDPISGHTALYWYRQSLGQGLEFLIYFQGNSAPDKSGLPSDRFSAERTGGSVSTLTIQRTQQEDSAVYLCASSEQGAFDVPQHFGDGTRLSIL.

The chain uses TRBV27 and TRBJ1-1; D is undetermined. The CDR3 contains 12 residues. V lost 4 bases, J lost 3 bases, and 6 bases lay in between. The germline V gene has CDR1 MNHEY and CDR2 SMNVEV (reference sequence). CDR3 loop: CASSSVDTEAFF. The CDR3 DNA follows: TGTGCCAGCAGTTCCGTTGACACTGAAGCTTTCTTT.

Written as DNA, the CDR3 is TGTGCCAGCAGCAGGTCAACTAATGAAAAACTGTTTTTT. This gives the protein CASSRSTNEKLFF. The rearrangement links TRBV18 to TRBJ1-4; no reliable D call. The V and J ends lost 8 bases and 0 bases respectively, with 7 bases between them. This CDR3 region has 13 residues. Germline values: CDR1 KGHSH, CDR2 LQKENI.

The chain carries TRBV5-1 and TRBJ1-1, with TRBD1 matching 7 bases. V trimming: 4 bases; J trimming: 5 bases; junction bases outside the gene matches: 5. Germline V gene sequence: CDR1 SGHRS, CDR2 YFSETQ. This CDR3 spans 13 amino acids. The CDR3 bases are TGCGCCAGCAGCACCGGGACAGCTACTGAAGCTTTCTTT. It encodes CASSTGTATEAFF. Together with reference TRBV5-1 and TRBJ1-1, the CDR3 gives the full variable domain: KAGVTQTPRYLIKTRGQQVTLSCSPISGHRSVSWYQQTPGQGLQFLFEYFSETQRNKGNFPGRFSGRQFSNSRSEMNVSTLELGDSALYLCASSTGTATEAFFGQGTRLTVV.

V usage is TRBV4-1 and J usage is TRBJ2-1, with 8 nucleotides matching TRBD1. CDR1 is MGHRA and CDR2 is YSYEKL in the germline V gene. The CDR3 has 17 residues. Trimming at V came to 1 base and at J to 8 bases, leaving 13 bases not matched to a gene. Here the CDR3 DNA reads TGCGCCAGCAGCCAAGGGTTTCGTCGACAGGGGATCGATGAGCAGTTCTTC. It yields the protein CASSQGFRRQGIDEQFF.

Concerning this clone itself: A junction boundary mismatches the germline segment, possibly from a read error. The J gene is TRBJ2-7, the V gene TRBV6-4; D is undetermined. The CDR3 length is 15 residues. CDR1 and CDR2 from the germline V gene are MRHNA and SNTAGT. The CDR3 DNA reads TGTGCCAGCAGTTACTCGCCAGGAAGTATCCACGAGCAGTACTTC. It yields the protein CASSYSPGSIHEQYF.

V gene TRBV6-5 combines with J gene TRBJ2-7; possibly TRBD1 for D (6 bases). V gave up 5 bases and J gave up 6 bases, with 17 bases separating them. From germline, CDR1 is MNHEY and CDR2 SVGAGI. CDR3 length: 14 residues. In DNA form, the CDR3 reads TGTGCCAGCAGTGAAGGCCTACAGGGAGTCGAGCAGTACTTC. Amino acids: CASSEGLQGVEQYF.

V gene TRBV4-3 combines with J gene TRBJ2-3, with D possibly matching TRBD2 (6 bases). Germline V gives CDR1 LGHNA, CDR2 YSLEER. V shed 4 bases and J shed 2 bases, with 13 bases lying between them. The CDR3 has 15 residues. CDR3 protein: CASSPFLANTDTQYF. The DNA of the CDR3 is TGCGCCAGCAGCCCATTCCTAGCGAACACAGATACGCAGTATTTT.

This clone appeared a single time. The chain joins TRBV30 to TRBJ2-6; TRBD1 is a possible D gene (5 bases). The CDR3 spans 14 residues. Germline V gives CDR1 GTSNPN, CDR2 SVGIG (reference sequence). In DNA form, the CDR3 reads TGTGGGGGCGTATTCGGACCTGGGGCCAACGTCCTGACTTTC. It codes for CGGVFGPGANVLTF.

The V and J genes are TRBV2 and TRBJ2-2; TRBD2 might be the D (5 bases). V lost 4 bases and J 6 bases, leaving 12 bases between the germline ends. Looked up from germline, CDR1 is SNHLY and CDR2 is FYNNEI. CDR3 size: 14 residues. This CDR3 is CASSVLVSAGELFF. The CDR3 nucleotides are TGTGCCAGCAGTGTCCTAGTTAGCGCCGGGGAGCTGTTTTTT.

The rearrangement links TRBV25-1 to TRBJ1-6, with D possibly TRBD1 on 6 matching bases. Per the germline V gene, CDR1 is MGHDK and CDR2 is SYGVNS. This CDR3 contains 15 residues. The V gene lost 1 base and the J gene lost 9 bases, with 13 bases spanning the gap. The CDR3 region is CASSESHRVASPLHF. The DNA for the CDR3 is TGTGCCAGCAGTGAATCCCACAGGGTGGCTTCACCCCTCCACTTT.

The V call is TRBV10-3, the J call TRBJ2-5; the match to TRBD1 covers 8 bases. The CDR3 is made up of 16 amino acids. J gave up 5 bases and V 3 bases, and 11 bases lay outside the gene matches. Germline V gene sequence: CDR1 ENHRY, CDR2 SYGVKD. As DNA, the CDR3 is TGTGCCATCAGTGATGAGGGCAGGGGGCGTGAGGAGACCCAGTACTTC. It translates to CAISDEGRGREETQYF.

The count of this clone is one. The V and J genes are TRBV27 and TRBJ2-7; perhaps TRBD2 as D (5 bases). Germline lookup yields CDR1 MNHEY and CDR2 SMNVEV (reference sequence). The CDR3 sequence is 13 residues long. The V end was cut by 3 bases, the J end by 7 bases, with 13 bases between. CDR3 amino acids: CASSFSGGWEQYF. The CDR3 DNA reads TGTGCCAGCAGTTTTTCAGGAGGTTGGGAGCAGTACTTC.

Comments on this clone: One junction end disagrees with the germline gene, perhaps due to a read error. The chain uses TRBV6-1 and TRBJ1-5, with a weak D call TRBD1 (6 bases). Germline CDR1 MNHNS, CDR2 SASEGT. The CDR3 loop spans 15 amino acids. The CDR3 is CASSEVQGSNQPQHF. The CDR3 DNA follows: TGTGCCAGCAGCGAAGTACAGGGTAGCAATCAGCCCCAGCATTTT.

This clone has just a few counts. This sequence joins TRBV4-1 and TRBJ2-7; perhaps TRBD1 as D (5 bases). CDR1 MGHRA and CDR2 YSYEKL come from the germline V gene. V was pared by 2 bases and J by 5 bases, with 19 bases between. The CDR3 consists of 16 residues. CDR3 coding DNA: TGCGCCAGCAGCCAAAGGACAACACTGGGGATGGACGAGCAGTACTTC. Translated: CASSQRTTLGMDEQYF.

V is TRBV9 and J is TRBJ1-3, with unresolved D. The CDR3 is made up of 14 amino acids. CDR1 is SGDLS, CDR2 YYNGEE, per germline. Trimming stripped 4 bases from V and 1 base from J, with 9 bases between. CDR3 in DNA: TGTGCCAGCAGCCCCTTAATTTCTGGAAACACCATATATTTT. It yields the protein CASSPLISGNTIYF.

This chain uses TRBV7-6 with TRBJ2-5, with D unclear. From germline, CDR1 is SGHVS and CDR2 FNYEAQ. The CDR3 consists of 10 residues. V gave up 7 bases and J gave up 6 bases, with 6 bases separating them. The CDR3 region is CASMGQTQYF. In nucleotides, the CDR3 is TGTGCCAGCATGGGCCAGACCCAGTACTTC.

This chain connects TRBV6-5 to TRBJ2-7, with 8 bases lining up with TRBD2. The V gene end was trimmed by 3 bases and the J gene end by 4 bases; junction bases not matched to a gene: 2. The CDR3 loop spans 13 amino acids. Germline V gene data show CDR1 as MNHEY and CDR2 as SVGAGI. In DNA form, the CDR3 reads TGTGCCAGCAGTTATCGCGGGGGGTACGAGCAGTACTTC. Amino acids: CASSYRGGYEQYF.

The V and J genes are TRBV7-2 and TRBJ1-5; weak D call: TRBD1 (6 bases). This CDR3 comprises 14 residues. Between the trimmed V and J ends, which lost 2 bases and 3 bases, there was a span of 8 bases. Germline V CDR1 and CDR2: SGHTA, FQGNSA. In DNA form, the CDR3 reads TGTGCCAGCAGCTTAACAGGGAACAATCAGCCCCAGCATTTT. Translating it yields CASSLTGNNQPQHF.